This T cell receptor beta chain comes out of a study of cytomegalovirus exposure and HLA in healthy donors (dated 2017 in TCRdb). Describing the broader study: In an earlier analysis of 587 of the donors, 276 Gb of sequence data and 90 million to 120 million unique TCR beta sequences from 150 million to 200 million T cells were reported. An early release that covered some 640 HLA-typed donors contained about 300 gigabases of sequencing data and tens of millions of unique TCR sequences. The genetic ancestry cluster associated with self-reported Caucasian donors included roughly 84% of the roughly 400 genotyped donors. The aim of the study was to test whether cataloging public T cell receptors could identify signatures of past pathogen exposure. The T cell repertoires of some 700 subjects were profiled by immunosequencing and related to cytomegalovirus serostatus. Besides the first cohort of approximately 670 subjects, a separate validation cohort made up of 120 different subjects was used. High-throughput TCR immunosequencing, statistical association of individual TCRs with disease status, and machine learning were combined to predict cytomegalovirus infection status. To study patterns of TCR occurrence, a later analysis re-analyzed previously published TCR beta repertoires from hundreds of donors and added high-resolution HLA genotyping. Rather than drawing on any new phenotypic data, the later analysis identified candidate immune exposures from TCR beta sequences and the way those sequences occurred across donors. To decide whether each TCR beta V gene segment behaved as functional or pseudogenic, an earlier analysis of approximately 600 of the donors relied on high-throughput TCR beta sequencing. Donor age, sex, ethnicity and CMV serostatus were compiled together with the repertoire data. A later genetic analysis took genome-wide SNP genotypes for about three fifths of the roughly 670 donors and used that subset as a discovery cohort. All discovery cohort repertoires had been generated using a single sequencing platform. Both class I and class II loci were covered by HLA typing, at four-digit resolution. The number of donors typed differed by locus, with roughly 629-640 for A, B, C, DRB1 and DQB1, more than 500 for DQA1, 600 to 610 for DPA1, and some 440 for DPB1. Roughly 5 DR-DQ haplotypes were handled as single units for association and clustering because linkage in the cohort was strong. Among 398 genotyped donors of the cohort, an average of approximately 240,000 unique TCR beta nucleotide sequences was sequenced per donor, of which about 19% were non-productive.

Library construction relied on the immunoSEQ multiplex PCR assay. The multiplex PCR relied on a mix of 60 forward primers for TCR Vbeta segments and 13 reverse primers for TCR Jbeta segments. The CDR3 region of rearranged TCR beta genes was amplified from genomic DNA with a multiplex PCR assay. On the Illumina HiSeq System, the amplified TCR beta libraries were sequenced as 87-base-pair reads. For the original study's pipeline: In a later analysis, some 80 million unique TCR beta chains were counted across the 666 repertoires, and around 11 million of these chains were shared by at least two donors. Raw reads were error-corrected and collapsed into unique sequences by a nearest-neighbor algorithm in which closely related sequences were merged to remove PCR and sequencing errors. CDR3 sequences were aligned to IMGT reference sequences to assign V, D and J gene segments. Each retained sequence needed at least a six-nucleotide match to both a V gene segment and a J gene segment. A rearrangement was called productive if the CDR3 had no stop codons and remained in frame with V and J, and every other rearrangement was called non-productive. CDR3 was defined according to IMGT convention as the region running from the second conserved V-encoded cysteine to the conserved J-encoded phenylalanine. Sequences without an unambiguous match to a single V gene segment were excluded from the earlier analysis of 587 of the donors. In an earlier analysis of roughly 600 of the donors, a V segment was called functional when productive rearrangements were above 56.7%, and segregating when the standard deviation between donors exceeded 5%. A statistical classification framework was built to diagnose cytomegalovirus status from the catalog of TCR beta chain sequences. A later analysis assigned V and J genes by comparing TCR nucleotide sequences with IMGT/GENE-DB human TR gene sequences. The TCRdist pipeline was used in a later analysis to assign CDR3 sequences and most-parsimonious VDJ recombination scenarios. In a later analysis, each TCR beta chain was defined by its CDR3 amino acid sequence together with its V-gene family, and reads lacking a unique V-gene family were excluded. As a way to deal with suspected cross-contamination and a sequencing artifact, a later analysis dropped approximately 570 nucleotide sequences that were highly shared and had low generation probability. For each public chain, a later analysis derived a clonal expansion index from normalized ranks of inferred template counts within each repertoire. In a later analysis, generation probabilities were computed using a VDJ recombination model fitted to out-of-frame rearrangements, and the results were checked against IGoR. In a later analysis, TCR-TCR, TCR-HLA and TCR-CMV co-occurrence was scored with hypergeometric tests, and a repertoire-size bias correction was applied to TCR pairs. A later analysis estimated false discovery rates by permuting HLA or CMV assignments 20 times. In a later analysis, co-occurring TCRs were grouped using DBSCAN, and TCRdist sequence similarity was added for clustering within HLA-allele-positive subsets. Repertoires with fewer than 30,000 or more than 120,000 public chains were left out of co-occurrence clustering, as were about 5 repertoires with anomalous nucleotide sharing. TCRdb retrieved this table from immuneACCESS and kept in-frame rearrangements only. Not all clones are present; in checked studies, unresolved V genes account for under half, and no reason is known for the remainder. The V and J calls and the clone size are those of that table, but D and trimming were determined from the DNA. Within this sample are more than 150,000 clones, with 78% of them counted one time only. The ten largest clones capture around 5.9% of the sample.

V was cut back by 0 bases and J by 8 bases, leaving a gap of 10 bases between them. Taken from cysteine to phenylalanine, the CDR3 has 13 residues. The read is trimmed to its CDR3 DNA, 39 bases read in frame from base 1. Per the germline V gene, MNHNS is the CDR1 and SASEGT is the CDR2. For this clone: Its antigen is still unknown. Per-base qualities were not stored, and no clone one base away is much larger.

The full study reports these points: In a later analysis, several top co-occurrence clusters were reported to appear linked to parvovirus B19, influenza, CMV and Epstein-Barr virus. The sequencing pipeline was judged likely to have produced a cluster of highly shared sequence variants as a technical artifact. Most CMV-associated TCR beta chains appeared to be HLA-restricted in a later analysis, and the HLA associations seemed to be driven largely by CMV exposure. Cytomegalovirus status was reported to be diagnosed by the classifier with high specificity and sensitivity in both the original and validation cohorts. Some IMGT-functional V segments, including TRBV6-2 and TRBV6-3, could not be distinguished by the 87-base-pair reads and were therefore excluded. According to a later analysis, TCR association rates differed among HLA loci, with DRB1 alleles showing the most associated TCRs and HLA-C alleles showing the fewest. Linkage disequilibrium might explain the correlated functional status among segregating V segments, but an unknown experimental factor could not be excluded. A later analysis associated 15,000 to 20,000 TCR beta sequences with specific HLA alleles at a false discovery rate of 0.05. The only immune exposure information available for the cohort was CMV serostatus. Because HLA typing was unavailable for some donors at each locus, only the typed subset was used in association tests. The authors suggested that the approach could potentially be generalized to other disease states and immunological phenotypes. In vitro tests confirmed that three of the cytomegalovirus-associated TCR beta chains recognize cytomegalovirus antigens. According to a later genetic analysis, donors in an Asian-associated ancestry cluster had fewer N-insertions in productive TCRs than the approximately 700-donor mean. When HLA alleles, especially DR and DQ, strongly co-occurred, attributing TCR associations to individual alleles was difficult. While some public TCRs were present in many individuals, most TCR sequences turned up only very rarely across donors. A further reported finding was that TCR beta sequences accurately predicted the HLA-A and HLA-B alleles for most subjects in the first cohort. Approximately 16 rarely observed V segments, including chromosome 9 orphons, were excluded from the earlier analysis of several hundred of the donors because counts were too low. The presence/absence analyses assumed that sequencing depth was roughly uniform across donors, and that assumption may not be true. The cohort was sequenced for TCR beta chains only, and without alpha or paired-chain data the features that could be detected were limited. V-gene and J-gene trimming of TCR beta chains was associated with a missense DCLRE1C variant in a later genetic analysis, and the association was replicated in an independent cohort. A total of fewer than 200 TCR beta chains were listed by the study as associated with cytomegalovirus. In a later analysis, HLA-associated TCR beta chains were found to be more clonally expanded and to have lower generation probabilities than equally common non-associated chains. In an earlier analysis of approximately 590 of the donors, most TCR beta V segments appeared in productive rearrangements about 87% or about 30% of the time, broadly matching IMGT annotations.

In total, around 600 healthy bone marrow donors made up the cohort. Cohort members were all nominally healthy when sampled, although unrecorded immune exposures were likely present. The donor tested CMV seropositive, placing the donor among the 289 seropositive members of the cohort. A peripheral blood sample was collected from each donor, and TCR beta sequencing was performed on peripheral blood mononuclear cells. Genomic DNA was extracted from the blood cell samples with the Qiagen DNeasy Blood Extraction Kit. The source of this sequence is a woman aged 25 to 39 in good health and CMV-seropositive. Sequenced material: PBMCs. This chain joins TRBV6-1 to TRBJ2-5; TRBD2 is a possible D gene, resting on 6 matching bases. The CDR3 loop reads CASSEASGYTQYF. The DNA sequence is TGTGCCAGCAGTGAAGCCAGCGGGTATACCCAGTACTTC.